The T cell receptor beta chain described here comes from a study of OX40 agonist ivuxolimab in advanced cancers. For the study at large: Patients were treated with intravenous ivuxolimab, dosed at 0.01 to 10 mg/kg and infused every 2 weeks. Hepatocellular carcinoma, melanoma, renal cell or head and neck cancer was diagnosed in the dose-escalation patients.

A word on this clone: Its target is unknown.

V shed 1 base, J shed 4 bases, and the junction held 5 bases outside the gene matches. The CDR3 runs to 14 residues. Looked up from germline, CDR1 is SQVTM and CDR2 is ANQGSEA. Method: immunoSEQ multiplex PCR; TCRdb's copy keeps in-frame clones and lacks some. The repertoire holds 80,000 or so clones, with 93% as singletons. Study-level findings and limits: Average numbers of expanded clones were greater in CD8+ T cells than in CD4+. Researchers did not determine the expanded peripheral T cells' antigen specificity.

Here the sequenced sample was CD4+ or CD8+ T cells sorted from blood, taken in a trial of the OX40 agonist ivuxolimab. This chain connects TRBV29-1 to TRBJ1-2, with 8 bases lining up with TRBD1. The source is an adult with an advanced solid tumor such as melanoma, head and neck, liver or kidney cancer. The CDR3 is CSVEGQGASYGYTF. The CDR3 DNA follows: TGCAGCGTTGAAGGGCAGGGGGCCAGCTATGGCTACACCTTC.